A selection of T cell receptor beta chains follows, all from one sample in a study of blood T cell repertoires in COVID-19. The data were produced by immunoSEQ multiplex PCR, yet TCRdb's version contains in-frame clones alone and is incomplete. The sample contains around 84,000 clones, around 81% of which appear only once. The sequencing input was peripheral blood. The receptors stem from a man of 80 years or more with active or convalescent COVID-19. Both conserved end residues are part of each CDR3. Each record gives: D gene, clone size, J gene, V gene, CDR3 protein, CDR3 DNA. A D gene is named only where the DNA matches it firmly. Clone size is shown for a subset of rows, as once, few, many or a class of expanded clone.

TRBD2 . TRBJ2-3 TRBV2 CASSEYKRDYTDTQYF TGTGCCAGCAGTGAATACAAGCGGGACTACACAGATACGCAGTATTTT
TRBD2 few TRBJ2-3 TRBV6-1 CASSEMAGEGDTQYF TGTGCCAGCAGTGAAATGGCGGGGGAGGGAGATACGCAGTATTTT
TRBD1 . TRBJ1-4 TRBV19 CASSLRTGENEKLFF TGTGCCAGTAGTCTCCGGACAGGGGAGAATGAAAAACTGTTTTTT
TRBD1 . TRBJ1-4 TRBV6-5 CASSYVPGQGGEKLFF TGTGCCAGCAGTTACGTACCGGGACAGGGCGGAGAAAAACTGTTTTTT
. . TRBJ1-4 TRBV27 CARDPRELFF TGTGCCAGAGACCCCCGGGAACTGTTTTTT
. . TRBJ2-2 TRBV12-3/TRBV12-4 CASSWRRTGELFF TGTGCCAGCAGTTGGCGGCGGACCGGGGAGCTGTTTTTT
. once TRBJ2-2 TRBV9 CASSAELGGGTGELFF TGTGCCAGCAGCGCCGAGCTGGGGGGAGGCACCGGGGAGCTGTTTTTT
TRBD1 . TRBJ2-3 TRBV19 CASTDRGKDTQYF TGTGCCAGTACCGACAGGGGCAAGGATACGCAGTATTTT
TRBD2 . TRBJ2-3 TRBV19 CASSRLAGSADTQYF TGTGCCAGTAGTAGACTAGCGGGGTCCGCAGATACGCAGTATTTT
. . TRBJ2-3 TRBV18 CASSPRADTQYF TGTGCCAGCTCGCCGAGGGCAGATACGCAGTATTTT
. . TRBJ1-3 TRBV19 CASSFGGSGNTIYF TGTGCCAGTAGTTTCGGGGGCTCTGGAAACACCATATATTTT
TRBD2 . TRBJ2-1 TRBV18 CASSPGSGEGEQFF TGTGCCAGCTCACCAGGGTCCGGGGAGGGTGAGCAGTTCTTC